This is a list of T cell receptor beta chains from one sample in a study of blood T cells in healthy people across ages. Each CDR3 protein is one row after TCRdb ran MiXCR on the 5' RACE reads. The sample holds 1.5 million or so distinct CDR3 sequences, about 40% seen once. The source material was blood. Source of these receptors: a woman aged 18-30 years in good health. The CDR3 runs from the conserved cysteine through the conserved F or W. Fields, in order: J gene, V gene, D gene, clone size, CDR3 DNA, CDR3 protein. A D gene is named only where the DNA matches it firmly. Size values are once, few and many counts, or a class for expanded clones, and some rows have none.

TRBJ2-5 | TRBV5-1 | - | - | TGCGCCAGCAGCTTCCCGGAACAGACCCAGTACTTC | CASSFPEQTQYF
TRBJ2-1 | TRBV4-1 | - | many | TGCGCCAGCAGCCAGTCCCCGGGACAATATTACAATGAGCAGTTCTTC | CASSQSPGQYYNEQFF
TRBJ1-2 | TRBV12-3/TRBV12-4 | - | - | TGTGCCAGCAGTTTTGCGCCGATAGTCGGTGGCTACACCTTC | CASSFAPIVGGYTF
TRBJ2-7 | TRBV6-1 | TRBD2 | few | TGTGCCAGCGGCTTTGGACTAGCGGGGGGTACCTACGAGCAGTACTTC | CASGFGLAGGTYEQYF
TRBJ2-1 | TRBV20-1 | TRBD2 | few | TGCAGTGCCCGCGGACTAGCGGATTACTACAATGAGCAGTTCTTC | CSARGLADYYNEQFF
TRBJ2-1 | TRBV5-5 | TRBD2 | - | TGTGCCAGCAGCGCAGAAGCGGGAGCTAATGAGCAGTTCTTC | CASSAEAGANEQFF
TRBJ2-7 | TRBV27 | TRBD1 | - | TGTGCCAGCAGTTTGGACAGGGCCCGTTACGAGCAGTACTTC | CASSLDRARYEQYF
TRBJ2-5 | TRBV6-2/TRBV6-3 | TRBD2 | - | TGTGCCAGCAGGGAACTAGCGGGTCTGCAGTACTTC | CASRELAGLQYF
TRBJ1-2 | TRBV7-2 | - | - | TGTGCCAGCAGCTTTGGGGACTTTGGCTACACCTTC | CASSFGDFGYTF
TRBJ2-3 | TRBV6-1 | - | few | TGTGCCAGCAGTGAGCTGGCACGGGATACGCAGTATTTT | CASSELARDTQYF
TRBJ2-5 | TRBV6-5 | TRBD1 | - | TGTGCCAGCAGTTACAGGCACGGGACAGCCGATCTTAACCAAGAGACCCAGTACTTC | CASSYRHGTADLNQETQYF
TRBJ2-1 | TRBV6-5 | TRBD2 | - | TGTGCCAGTTTACGGACTAGCGGTTGGAAGGGCAATGAGCAGTTCTTC | CASLRTSGWKGNEQFF
TRBJ2-3 | TRBV20-1 | - | - | TGCAGTGCCCCGAGGGGTTCAGATACGCAGTATTTT | CSAPRGSDTQYF
TRBJ1-2 | TRBV6-1 | TRBD1 | few | TGTGCCAGCAGTGAACTGCTGGGACAGGGGAACTATGGCTACACCTTC | CASSELLGQGNYGYTF
TRBJ1-1 | TRBV6-1 | - | - | TGTGCCACCCTACGGGACCTTAACACTGAAGCTTTCTTT | CATLRDLNTEAFF
TRBJ2-1 | TRBV20-1 | - | - | TGCAGTGCTAGACGCGGAGGGTCCTACAATGAGCAGTTCTTC | CSARRGGSYNEQFF
TRBJ1-2 | TRBV6-5 | - | - | TGTGCCAGCAGACCCAAAGTAGTTAACTATGGCTACACCTTC | CASRPKVVNYGYTF